The T cell receptor beta chain under discussion was sequenced for a study of T cells in Graves' hyperthyroidism and ophthalmopathy. Amplification of TCR beta CDR3 regions used RNA as the template. First-round RT-PCR targeting the TCR CDR3 was performed with the HTBI primer set. TCRdb called the multiplex PCR reads again in MiXCR, with one record for every CDR3 protein. The sample includes around 800,000 distinct CDR3 sequences, 35% to 45% of them seen just once. CDR3 length: 16 amino acids. Germline lookup yields CDR1 SGHDN and CDR2 FVKESK. The junction had 6 bases not matched to a gene; V was cut back by 0 bases and J by 5 bases. This clonotype has a handful of counts.

The sequence was obtained from a man aged 18-30 years with Graves' hyperthyroidism. Sequenced sample: blood. This chain links TRBV14 with TRBJ1-1, with 10 bases lining up with TRBD1. Here the CDR3 DNA reads TGTGCCAGCAGCCAAGAGGGACAGGGGCGGCGTACTGAAGCTTTCTTT. Its protein is CASSQEGQGRRTEAFF. Full variable domain (remainder filled in from reference TRBV14 and TRBJ1-1): EAGVTQFPSHSVIEKGQTVTLRCDPISGHDNLYWYRRVMGKEIKFLLHFVKESKQDESGMPNNRFLAERTGGTYSTLKVQPAELEDSGVYFCASSQEGQGRRTEAFFGQGTRLTVV.